This T cell receptor beta chain stems from a study of T-cell memory formation after mild COVID-19. This clonotype was found a few times. The CDR3 length is 15 residues. V was trimmed by 2 bases and J by 5 bases, leaving 13 bases between them. Germline lookup yields CDR1 SGHAT and CDR2 FQNNGV. TCRdb re-derived calls from the 5' RACE reads in MiXCR, one entry per CDR3 protein. The data contain about 250,000 distinct CDR3 sequences, about a sixth of them singletons. Source material: PBMCs or a T cell subset sorted from them (not recorded which). The V call is TRBV11-2, the J call TRBJ2-1; perhaps TRBD2 as D (5 bases). The clonotype comes from a man between 18 and 35 years old who had mild COVID-19 (a few samples of this study predate the infection). Cell type and time point are not known. The CDR3 region is CASSLRSIGNNEQFF. The CDR3 DNA sequence: TGTGCCAGCAGCTTACGGTCTATCGGGAACAATGAGCAGTTCTTC.